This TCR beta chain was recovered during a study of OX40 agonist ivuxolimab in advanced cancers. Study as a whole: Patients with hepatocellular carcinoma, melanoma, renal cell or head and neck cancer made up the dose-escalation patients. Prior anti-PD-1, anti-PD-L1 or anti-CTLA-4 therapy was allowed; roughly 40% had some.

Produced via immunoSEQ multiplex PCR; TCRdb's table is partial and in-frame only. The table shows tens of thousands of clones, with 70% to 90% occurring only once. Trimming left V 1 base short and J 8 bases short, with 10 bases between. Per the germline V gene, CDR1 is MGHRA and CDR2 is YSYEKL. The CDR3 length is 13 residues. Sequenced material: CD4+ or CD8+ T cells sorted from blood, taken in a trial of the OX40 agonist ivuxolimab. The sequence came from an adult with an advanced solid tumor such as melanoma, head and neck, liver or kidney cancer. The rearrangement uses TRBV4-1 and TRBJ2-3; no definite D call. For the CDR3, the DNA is TGCGCCAGCAGCCAAGGAGGATTCGGTACGCAGTATTTT. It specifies CASSQGGFGTQYF.